This T cell receptor beta chain originates from a study of chemoradiotherapy in HPV16-positive cancers (dated by TCRdb to 2022 to 2024). Notes on the research overall: Functional T-cell assays on cells from a couple of HPV16-positive patients defined candidate HPV-specific T-cell clones and common TCR motifs. Next, the candidate HPV-specific TCRs and motifs were followed in TCR repertoires from around 90 patients with HPV-related cancers. The study set out to ask whether T-cell immunity against the HPV oncoproteins E6 and E7 changes over the course of chemoradiotherapy and whether that immunity affects survival.

The table lists this clone with a few counts. Which antigen it targets is not known. Base qualities are not provided; no much larger clone lies one nucleotide away. What the authors observed across the whole study: Expansion of candidate HPV-specific clones and E7-related TCR motifs was observed in the tumor microenvironment during treatment, whereas no such expansion was observed for non-HPV-specific T cells. The functional definition of HPV-specific T cells came from only a couple of HPV16-positive patients, and the survival association was reported for HPV16-positive patients. In HPV16-positive patients, expansion of HPV-responsive T cells during chemoradiotherapy was associated with improved recurrence-free survival.

Trimming removed 2 bases from V and 12 bases from J, leaving 17 bases between the germline ends. The CDR3 contains 14 residues, cysteine and phenylalanine counted. CDR3 DNA only is kept here, 42 bases in frame from base 1. CDR1 is given as MNHEY and CDR2 as SMNVEV, both from the germline V gene (reference sequence). The library was made by the immunoSEQ multiplex PCR assay. TCRdb obtained this table from immuneACCESS and retained in-frame rearrangements with V and J assigned. These tables miss some clones; where compared with another copy, unresolved V genes account for less than half of the shortfall, and the remainder is unexplained. This sample comprises approximately 2,300 clones, about 78% of them detected only once. The ten largest clones capture 17% of the sample. Repertoires were sampled multiple times during chemoradiotherapy, which allowed clonal expansion in the tumor microenvironment to be followed.

The sample here was tumor tissue, taken from a patient who underwent chemoradiotherapy. The receptor was derived from a human donor with HPV-associated anogenital cancer. The sequence is built from TRBV27 and TRBJ2-1; TRBD1 is perhaps the D gene, given 7 matching bases. The CDR3 protein: CASSLIAGGFGQFF. The nucleotide sequence reads as follows: TGTGCCAGCAGTTTAATCGCAGGGGGGTTTGGGCAGTTCTTC.